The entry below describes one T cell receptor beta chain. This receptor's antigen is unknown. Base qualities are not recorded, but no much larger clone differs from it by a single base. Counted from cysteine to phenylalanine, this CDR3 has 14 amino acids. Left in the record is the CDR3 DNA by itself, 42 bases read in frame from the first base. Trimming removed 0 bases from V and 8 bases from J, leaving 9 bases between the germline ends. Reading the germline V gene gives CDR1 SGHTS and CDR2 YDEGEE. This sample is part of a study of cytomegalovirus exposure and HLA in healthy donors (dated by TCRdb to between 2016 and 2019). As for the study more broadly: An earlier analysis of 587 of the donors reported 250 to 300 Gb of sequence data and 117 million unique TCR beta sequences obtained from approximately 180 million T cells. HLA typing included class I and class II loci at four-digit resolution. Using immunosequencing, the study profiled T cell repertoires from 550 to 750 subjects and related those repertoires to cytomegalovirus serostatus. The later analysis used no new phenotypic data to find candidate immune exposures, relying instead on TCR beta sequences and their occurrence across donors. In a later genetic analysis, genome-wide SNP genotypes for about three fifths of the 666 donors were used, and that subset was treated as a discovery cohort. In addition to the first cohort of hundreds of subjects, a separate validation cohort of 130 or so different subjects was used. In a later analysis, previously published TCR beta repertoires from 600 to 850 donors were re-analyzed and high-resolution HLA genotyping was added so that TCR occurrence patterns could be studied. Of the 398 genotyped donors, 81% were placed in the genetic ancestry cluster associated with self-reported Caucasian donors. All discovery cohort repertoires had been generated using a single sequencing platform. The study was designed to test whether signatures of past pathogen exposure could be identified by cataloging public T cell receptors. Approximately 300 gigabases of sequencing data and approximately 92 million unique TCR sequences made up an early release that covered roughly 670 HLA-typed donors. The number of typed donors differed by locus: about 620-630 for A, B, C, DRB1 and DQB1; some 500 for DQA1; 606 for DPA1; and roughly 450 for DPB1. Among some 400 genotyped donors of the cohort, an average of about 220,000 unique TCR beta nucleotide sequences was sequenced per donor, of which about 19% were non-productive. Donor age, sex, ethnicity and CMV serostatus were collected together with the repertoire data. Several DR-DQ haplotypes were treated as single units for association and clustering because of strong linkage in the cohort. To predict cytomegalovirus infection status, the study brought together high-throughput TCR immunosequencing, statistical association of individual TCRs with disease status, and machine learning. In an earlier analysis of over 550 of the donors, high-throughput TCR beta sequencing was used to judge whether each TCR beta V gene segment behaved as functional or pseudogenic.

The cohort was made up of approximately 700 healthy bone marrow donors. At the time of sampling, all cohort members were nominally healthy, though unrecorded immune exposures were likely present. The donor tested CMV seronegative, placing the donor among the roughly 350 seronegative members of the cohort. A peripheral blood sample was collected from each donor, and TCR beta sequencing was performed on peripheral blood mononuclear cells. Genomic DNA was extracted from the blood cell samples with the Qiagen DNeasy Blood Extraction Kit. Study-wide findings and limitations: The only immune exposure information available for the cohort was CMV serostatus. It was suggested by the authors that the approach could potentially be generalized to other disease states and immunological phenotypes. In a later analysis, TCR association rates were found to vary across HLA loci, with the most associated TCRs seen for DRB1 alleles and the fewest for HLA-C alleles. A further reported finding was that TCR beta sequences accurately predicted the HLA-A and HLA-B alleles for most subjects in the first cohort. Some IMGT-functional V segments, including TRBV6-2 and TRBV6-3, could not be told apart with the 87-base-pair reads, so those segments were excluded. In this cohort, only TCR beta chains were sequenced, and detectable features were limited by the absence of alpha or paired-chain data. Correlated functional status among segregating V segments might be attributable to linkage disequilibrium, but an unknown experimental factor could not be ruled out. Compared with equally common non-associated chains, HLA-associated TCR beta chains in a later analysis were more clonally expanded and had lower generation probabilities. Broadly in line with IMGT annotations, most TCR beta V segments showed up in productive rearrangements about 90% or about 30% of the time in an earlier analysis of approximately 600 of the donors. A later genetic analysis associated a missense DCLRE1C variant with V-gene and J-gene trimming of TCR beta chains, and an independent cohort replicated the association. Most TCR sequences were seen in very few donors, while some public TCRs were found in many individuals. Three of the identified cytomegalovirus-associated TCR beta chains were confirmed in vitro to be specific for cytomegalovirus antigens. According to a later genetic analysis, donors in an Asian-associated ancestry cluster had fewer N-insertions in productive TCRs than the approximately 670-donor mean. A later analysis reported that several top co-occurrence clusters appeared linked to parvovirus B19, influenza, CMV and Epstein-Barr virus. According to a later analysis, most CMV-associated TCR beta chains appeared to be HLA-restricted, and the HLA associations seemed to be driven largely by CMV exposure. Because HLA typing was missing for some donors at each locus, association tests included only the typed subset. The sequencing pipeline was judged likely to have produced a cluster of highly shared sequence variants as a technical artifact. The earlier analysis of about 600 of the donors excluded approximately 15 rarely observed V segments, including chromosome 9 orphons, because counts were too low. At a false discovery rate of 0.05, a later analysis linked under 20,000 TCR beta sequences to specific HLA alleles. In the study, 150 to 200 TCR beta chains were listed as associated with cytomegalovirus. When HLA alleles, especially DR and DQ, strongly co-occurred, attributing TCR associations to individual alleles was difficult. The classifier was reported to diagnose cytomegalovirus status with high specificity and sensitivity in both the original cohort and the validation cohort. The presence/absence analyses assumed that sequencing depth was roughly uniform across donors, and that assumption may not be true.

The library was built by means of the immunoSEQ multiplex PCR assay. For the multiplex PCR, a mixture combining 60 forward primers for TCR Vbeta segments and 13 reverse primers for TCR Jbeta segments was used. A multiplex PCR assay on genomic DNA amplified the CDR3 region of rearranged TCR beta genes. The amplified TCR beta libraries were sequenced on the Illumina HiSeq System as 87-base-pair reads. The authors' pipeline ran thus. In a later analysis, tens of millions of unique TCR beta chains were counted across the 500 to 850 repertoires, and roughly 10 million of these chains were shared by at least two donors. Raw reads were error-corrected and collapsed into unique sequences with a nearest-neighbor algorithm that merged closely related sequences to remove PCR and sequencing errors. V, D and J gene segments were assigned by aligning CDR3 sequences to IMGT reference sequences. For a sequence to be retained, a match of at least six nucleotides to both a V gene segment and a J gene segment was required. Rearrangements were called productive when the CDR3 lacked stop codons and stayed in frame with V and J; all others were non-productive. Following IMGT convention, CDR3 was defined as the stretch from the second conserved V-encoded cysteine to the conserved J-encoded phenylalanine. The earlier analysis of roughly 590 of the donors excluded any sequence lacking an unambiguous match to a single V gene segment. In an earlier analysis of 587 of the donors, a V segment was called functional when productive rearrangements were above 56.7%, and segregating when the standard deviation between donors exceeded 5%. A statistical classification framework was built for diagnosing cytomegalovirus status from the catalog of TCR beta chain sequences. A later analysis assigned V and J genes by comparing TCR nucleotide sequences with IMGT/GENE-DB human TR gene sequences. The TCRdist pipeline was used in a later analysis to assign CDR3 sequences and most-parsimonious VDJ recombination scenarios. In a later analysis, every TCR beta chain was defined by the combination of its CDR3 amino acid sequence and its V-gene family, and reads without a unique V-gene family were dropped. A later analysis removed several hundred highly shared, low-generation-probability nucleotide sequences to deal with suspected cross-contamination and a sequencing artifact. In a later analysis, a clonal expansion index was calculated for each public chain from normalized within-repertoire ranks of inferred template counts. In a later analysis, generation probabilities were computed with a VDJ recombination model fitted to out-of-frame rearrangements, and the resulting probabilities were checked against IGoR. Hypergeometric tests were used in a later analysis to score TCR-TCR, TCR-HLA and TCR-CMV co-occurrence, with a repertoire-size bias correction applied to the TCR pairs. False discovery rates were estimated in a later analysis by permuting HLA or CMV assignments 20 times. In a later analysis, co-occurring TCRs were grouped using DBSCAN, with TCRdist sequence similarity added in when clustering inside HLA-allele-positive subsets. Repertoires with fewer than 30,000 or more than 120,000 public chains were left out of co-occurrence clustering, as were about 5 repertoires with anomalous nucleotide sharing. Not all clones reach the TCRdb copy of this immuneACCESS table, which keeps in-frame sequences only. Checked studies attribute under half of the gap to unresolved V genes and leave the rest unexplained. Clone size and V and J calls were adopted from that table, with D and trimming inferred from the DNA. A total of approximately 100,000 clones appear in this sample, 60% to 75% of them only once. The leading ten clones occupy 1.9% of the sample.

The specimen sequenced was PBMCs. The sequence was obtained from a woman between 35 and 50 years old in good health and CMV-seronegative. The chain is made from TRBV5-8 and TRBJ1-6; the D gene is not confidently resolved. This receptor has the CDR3 CASSLGGDYSPLHF. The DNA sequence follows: TGTGCCAGCAGCTTGGGCGGAGATTATTCACCCCTCCACTTT.